This T cell receptor beta chain was profiled in a study of CD8 T cells in ankylosing spondylitis (dated by TCRdb to 2015 to 2018). For context, the study as a whole: T cell receptor beta repertoires were profiled in healthy donors and ankylosing spondylitis patients so that disease-linked TCR variants could be found. In total, the full study cohort was made up of over a hundred healthy donors and 20 to 25 ankylosing spondylitis patients. Peripheral blood samples were taken, and synovial fluid was additionally collected from ankylosing spondylitis patients.

The sequencer listed for this sample is Illumina HiSeq 2500. Quantitative 5'-RACE with molecular barcodes was used to prepare TCR beta libraries. In the source study's methods: Disease-linked TCR variants were identified with a new computational method built on a probabilistic model of VDJ rearrangement. Through fastp at Q25 and MiXCR, TCRdb rebuilt clones from the public reads, retaining in-frame beta chains. Each CDR3 protein gets just one entry, which takes the most common genes and DNA from the rows behind it. TCRdb, rather than the study authors, made the V and J calls. Within this sample are 250,000 to 400,000 distinct CDR3 sequences, with 11% of them counted one time only. The top ten clonotypes cover roughly a tenth of the sample. Results and caveats for the whole study, not just this receptor: Some TCR beta motif variants had previously been reported in synovial fluid and blood of reactive arthritis patients, which suggested common disease-initiation mechanisms. The disease-linked clones showed a CD8+ phenotype and occurred at relatively low frequencies in peripheral blood. A TCR beta motif of several highly homologous amino acid variants appeared characteristic of blood from ankylosing spondylitis patients. According to the report, matched synovial fluid samples from ankylosing spondylitis patients were significantly enriched for the disease-linked clones.

Note on this clonotype: Its antigen remains undetermined. No much larger clone exists at a distance of one base, and base qualities are not known.

CDR1 and CDR2 are read off the germline V gene as SGHVS and FQNEAQ. The CDR3, cysteine through phenylalanine, is 16 amino acids long. Only CDR3 DNA is held: 48 bases, read in frame from base 1. Ends trimmed: V by 5 bases, J by 3 bases; bases unmatched to a gene: 9. This TCR was sampled from a female donor with ankylosing spondylitis or in good health (not recorded which). The specimen was blood, either unsorted or a sorted T cell fraction (not recorded which). The chain is made from TRBV7-8 and TRBJ2-5, with TRBD1 identical over 10 junction bases. The DNA sequence is TGTGCCAGCAGCCCTAGCCGGGACAGGGGAAAAGAGACCCAGTACTTC. This sequence encodes CASSPSRDRGKETQYF.